This entry describes one TCR beta chain. Its antigen is not known. These data come from a study of T cell repertoires in cytomegalovirus infection. About the research overall: The study used recently identified HLA-C-restricted and well-studied HLA-B-restricted CMV epitopes. Indicated by public TCR beta signatures were CMV infection and matching HLA type.

V gave up 3 bases and J gave up 1 base, with 13 bases separating them. This CDR3 comprises 16 residues. Germline V gives CDR1 MGHRA, CDR2 YSYEKL. TCRdb re-analysed the reads in MiXCR, keeping a single row per CDR3 protein. The data show 450,000 to 600,000 distinct CDR3 sequences, with 30% to 35% seen just once and roughly 15% held by the top ten. Regarding the study as a whole: In two of eight donors, the top clonotype was HLA-C-restricted CMV-specific. There were carriers of CMV plus the relevant HLA, and cumulative public TCR beta family frequency identified them.

This TCR was sampled from a human donor in good health (CMV status not recorded). Some clones in this sample may be carry-over from other donors' samples. The V call is TRBV4-1, the J call TRBJ1-3, with no clear D. The sample consisted of cultured PBMCs, taken from culture after CMV antigen stimulation. The CDR3 reads CASSQGSGLSGNTIYF. CDR3 nucleotide sequence: TGCGCCAGCAGCCAGGGTTCAGGACTGTCTGGAAACACCATATATTTT.